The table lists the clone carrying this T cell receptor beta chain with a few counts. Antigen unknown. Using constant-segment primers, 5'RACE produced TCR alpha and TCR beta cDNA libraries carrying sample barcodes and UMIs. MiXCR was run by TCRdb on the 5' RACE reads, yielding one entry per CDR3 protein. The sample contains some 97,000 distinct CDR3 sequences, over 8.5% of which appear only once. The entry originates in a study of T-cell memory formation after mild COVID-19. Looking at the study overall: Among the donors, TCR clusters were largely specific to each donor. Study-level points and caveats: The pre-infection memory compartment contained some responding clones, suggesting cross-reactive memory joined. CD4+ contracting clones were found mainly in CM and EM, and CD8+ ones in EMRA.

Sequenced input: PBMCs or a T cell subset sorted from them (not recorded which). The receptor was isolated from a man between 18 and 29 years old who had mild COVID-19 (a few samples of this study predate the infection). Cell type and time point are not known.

This CDR3 is CASSYSRGGRFNEQFF. The CDR3 region has the DNA TGTGCCAGCAGTTACTCTCGCGGGGGGCGTTTCAATGAGCAGTTCTTC. The rearrangement links TRBV6-2 or TRBV6-3 to TRBJ2-1; 8 bases line up with TRBD2. V dropped 0 bases and J dropped 6; count of bases not matched to a gene: 7. Germline values: CDR1 MNHEY, CDR2 SVGEGT. This CDR3 is 16 amino acids long.